This T cell receptor beta chain was captured in a study of sequential checkpoint blockade in melanoma. Sequenced by immunoSEQ multiplex PCR; TCRdb stores in-frame clones only, minus some. The sample yields fewer than 25,000 clones, roughly 80% seen once. Germline V lookup: CDR1 SNHLY, CDR2 FYNNEI. The V and J ends lost 5 bases and 0 bases respectively, with 14 bases between them. This CDR3 has 16 residues. Treatment specified: randomized to nivolumab then ipilimumab (arm A) or the reverse (arm B). Sorted cells were live CD3+CD8+, lacking CD19 and CD56, from PBMCs. The sequence derives from a human donor with melanoma. The sequencing used CD8+ T cells sorted from blood (inferred from file names), collected from a patient given nivolumab and ipilimumab in sequence. The genes are TRBV2 and TRBJ1-3; D is ambiguous. Here the CDR3 DNA reads TGTGCCAGCAGTTTACGGACTCAAGCCTCTGGAAACACCATATATTTT. Translated: CASSLRTQASGNTIYF. The variable domain in full, with the rest retrieved from reference TRBV2 and TRBJ1-3, is EPEVTQTPSHQVTQMGQEVILRCVPISNHLYFYWYRQILGQKVEFLVSFYNNEISEKSEIFDDQFSVERPDGSNFTLKIRSTKLEDSAMYFCASSLRTQASGNTIYFGEGSWLTVV.